This TCR beta chain is from a study of beta chain features in type 1 diabetes. Of the isolated RNA, all was reverse transcribed, and so the sequenced material was expressed TCRB transcripts. Assay: immunoSEQ multiplex PCR; the TCRdb copy retains only in-frame clones and omits some. The sample shows just over 450,000 clones, around 28% of them seen only once. With 3 bases removed from V and 0 bases from J, the gap between germline ends came to 13 bases. The CDR3 has 16 amino acids. Germline lookup yields CDR1 ENHRY and CDR2 SYGVKD. The receptor was derived from a man younger than 30 in good health. Sequencing was done on a sample of naive CD4+ T cells from blood. The V and J genes are TRBV10-3 and TRBJ2-3; D possibly matches TRBD1 or TRBD2 (5 bases each). This chain's CDR3 is CAISEGASGSTDTQYF. As DNA, the CDR3 is TGTGCCATCAGTGAAGGGGCCAGCGGCAGCACAGATACGCAGTATTTT.